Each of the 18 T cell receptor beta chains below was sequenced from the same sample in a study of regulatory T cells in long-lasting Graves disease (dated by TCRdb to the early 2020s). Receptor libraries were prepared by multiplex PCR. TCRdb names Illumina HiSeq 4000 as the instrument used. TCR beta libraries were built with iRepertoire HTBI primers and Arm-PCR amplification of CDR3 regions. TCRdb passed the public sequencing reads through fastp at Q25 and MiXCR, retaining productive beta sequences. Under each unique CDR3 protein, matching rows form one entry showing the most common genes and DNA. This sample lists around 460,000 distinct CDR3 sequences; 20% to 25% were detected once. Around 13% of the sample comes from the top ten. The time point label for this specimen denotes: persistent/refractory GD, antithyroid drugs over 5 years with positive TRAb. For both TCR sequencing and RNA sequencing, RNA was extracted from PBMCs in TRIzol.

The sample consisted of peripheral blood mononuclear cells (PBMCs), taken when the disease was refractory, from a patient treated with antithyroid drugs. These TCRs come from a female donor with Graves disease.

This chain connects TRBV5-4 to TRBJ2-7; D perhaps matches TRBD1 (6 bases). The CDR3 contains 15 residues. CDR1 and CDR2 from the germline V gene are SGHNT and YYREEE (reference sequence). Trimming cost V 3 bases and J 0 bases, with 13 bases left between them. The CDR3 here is CASSWGEDSSYEQYF. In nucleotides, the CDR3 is TGTGCCAGCAGCTGGGGAGAGGACAGCTCCTACGAGCAGTACTTC.

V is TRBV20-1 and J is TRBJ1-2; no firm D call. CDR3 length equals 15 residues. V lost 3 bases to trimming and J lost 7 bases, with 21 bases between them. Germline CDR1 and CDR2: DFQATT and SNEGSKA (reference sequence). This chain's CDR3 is CSASSLRVTGGGYTF. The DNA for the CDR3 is TGCAGTGCTAGCAGTCTACGGGTTACCGGCGGTGGCTACACCTTC.

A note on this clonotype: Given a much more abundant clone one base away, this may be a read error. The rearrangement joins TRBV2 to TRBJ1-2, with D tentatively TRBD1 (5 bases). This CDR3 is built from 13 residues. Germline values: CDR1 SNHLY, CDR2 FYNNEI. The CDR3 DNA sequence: TGTACCAGCAGTGATACAGGCCTCTATGGCTACACCTTC. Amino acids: CTSSDTGLYGYTF.

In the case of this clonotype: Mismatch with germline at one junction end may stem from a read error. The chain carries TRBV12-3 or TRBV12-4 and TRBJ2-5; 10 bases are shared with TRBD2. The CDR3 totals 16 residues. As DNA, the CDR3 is TGTGCCAGCGGTTTAGCGTTAGCGGGGGGCGTCGAGACCCAGTACTTC. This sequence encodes CASGLALAGGVETQYF.

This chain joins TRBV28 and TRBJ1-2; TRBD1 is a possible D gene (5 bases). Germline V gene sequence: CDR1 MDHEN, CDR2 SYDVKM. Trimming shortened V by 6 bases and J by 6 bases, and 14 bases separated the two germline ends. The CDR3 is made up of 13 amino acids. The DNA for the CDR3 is TGTGCCAGCAGGGTTGGGGGGACGCATGGCTACACCTTC. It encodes CASRVGGTHGYTF.

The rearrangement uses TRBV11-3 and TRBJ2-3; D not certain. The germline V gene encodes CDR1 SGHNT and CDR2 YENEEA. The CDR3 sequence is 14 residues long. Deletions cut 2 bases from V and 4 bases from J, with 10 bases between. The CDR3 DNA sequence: TGTGCCAGCAGCTTATCGGGCGATTCAGATACGCAGTATTTT. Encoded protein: CASSLSGDSDTQYF.

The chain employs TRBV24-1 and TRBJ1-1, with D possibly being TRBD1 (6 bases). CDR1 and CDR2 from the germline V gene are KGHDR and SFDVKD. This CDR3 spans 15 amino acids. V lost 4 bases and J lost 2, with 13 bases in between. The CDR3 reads CATSETGRKNTEAFF. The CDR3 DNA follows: TGTGCCACCAGTGAAACAGGGAGAAAAAACACTGAAGCTTTCTTT.

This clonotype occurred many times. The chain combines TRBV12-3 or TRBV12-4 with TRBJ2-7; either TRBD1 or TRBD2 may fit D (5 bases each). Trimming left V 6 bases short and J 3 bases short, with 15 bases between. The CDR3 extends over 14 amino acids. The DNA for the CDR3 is TGTGCCAGCAGGACGGGCAGGGACCTCTACGAGCAGTACTTC. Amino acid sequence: CASRTGRDLYEQYF.

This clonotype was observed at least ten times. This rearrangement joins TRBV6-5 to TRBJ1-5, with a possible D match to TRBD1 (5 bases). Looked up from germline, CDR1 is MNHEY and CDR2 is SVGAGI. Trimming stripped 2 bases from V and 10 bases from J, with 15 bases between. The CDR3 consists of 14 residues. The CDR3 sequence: CASSYPGTGKPQHF. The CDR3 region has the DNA TGTGCCAGCAGTTACCCCGGGACTGGGAAACCCCAGCATTTT.

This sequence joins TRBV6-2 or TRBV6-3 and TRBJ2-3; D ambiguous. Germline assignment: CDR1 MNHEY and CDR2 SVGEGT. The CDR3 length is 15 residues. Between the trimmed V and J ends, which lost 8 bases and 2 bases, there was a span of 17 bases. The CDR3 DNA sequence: TGTGCCAGCCTTAGGCGTGTTTTTTACACAGATACGCAGTATTTT. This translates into CASLRRVFYTDTQYF.

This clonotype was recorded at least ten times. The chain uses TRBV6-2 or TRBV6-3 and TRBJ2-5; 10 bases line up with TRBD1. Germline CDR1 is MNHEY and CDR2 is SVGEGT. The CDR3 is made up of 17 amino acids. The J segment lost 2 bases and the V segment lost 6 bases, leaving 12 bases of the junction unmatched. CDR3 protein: CASRLPGTGVRQETQYF. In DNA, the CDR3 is TGTGCCAGCAGACTCCCCGGGACAGGGGTGAGGCAAGAGACCCAGTACTTC.

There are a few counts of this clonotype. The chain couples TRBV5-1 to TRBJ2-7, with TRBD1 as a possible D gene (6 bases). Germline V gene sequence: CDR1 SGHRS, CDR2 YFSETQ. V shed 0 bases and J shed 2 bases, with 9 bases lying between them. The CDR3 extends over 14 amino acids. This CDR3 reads CASSLGDTTYEQYF. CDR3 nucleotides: TGCGCCAGCAGCTTGGGGGACACTACCTACGAGCAGTACTTC.

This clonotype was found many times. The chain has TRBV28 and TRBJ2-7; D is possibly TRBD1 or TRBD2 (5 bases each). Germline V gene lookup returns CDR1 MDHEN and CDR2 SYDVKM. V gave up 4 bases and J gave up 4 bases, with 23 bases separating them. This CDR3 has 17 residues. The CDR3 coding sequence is TGTGCCAGCAGTTGGAACTCGATCAGGGACCCAGCATACGAGCAGTACTTC. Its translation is CASSWNSIRDPAYEQYF.

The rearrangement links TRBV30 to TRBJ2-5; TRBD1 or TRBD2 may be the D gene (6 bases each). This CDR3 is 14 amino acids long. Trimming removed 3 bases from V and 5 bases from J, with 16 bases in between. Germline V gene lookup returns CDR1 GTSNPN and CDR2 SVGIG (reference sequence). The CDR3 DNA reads TGTGCCTGGAGACGTAGGGGGGTCACGGAGACCCAGTACTTC. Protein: CAWRRRGVTETQYF.

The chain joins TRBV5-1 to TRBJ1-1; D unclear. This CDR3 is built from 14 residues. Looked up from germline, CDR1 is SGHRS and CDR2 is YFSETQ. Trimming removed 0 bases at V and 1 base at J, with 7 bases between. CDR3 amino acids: CASSLDSWNTEAFF. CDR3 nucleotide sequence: TGCGCCAGCAGCTTGGATTCCTGGAACACTGAAGCTTTCTTT.

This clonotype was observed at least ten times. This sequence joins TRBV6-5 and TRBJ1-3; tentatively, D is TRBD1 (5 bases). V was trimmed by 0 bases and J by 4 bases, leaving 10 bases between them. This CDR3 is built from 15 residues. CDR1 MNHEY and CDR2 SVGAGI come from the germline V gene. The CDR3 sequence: CASSYSEGRGNTIYF. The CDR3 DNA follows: TGTGCCAGCAGTTACTCGGAGGGGAGAGGAAACACCATATATTTT.

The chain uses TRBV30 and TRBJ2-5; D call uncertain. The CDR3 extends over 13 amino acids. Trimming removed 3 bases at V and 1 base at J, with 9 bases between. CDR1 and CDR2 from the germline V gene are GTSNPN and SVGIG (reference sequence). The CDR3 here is CAWSEDRQETQYF. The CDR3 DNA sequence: TGTGCCTGGAGCGAGGACCGCCAAGAGACCCAGTACTTC. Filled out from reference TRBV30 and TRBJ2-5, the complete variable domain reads SQTIHQWPATLVQPVGSPLSLECTVEGTSNPNLYWYRQAAGRGLQLLFYSVGIGQISSEVPQNLSASRPQDRQFILSSKKLLLSDSGFYLCAWSEDRQETQYFGPGTRLLVL.

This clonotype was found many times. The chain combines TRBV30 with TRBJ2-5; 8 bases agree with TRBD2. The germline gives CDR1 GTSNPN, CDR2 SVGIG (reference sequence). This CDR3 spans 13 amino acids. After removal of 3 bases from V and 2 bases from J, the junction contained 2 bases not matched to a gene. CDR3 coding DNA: TGTGCCTGGAGGGAGCGGGGGCAAGAGACCCAGTACTTC. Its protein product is CAWRERGQETQYF.